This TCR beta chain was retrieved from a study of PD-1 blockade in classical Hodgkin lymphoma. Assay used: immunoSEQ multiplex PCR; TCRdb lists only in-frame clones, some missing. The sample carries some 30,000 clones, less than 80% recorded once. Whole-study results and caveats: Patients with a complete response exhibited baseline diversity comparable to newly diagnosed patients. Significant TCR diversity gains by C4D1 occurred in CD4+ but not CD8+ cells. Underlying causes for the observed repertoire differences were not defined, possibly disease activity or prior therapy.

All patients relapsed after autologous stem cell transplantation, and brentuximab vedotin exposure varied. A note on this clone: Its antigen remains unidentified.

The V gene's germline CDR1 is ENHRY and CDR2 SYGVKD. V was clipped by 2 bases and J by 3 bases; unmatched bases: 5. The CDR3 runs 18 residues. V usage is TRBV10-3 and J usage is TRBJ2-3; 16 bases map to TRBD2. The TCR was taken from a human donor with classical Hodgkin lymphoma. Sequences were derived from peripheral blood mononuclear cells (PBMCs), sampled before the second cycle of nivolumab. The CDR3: CAISETGLAGGLTDTQYF. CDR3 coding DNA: TGTGCCATCAGTGAGACGGGACTAGCGGGGGGGCTTACAGATACGCAGTATTTT.